A selection of T cell receptor beta chains follows, all from one sample in a study of T cell changes during pregnancy in multiple sclerosis. Profiling relied on immunoSEQ multiplex PCR, and the TCRdb table lists in-frame clones only, not all of them. The sample yields tens of thousands of clones, roughly 94% seen once. Sample: peripheral blood, taken in the second trimester of pregnancy. The source of these receptors is a female donor in good health, enrolled as a control in a pregnancy study. CDR3s include the opening cysteine and the closing phenylalanine or tryptophan. The order of the fields is D gene, clone size, J gene, V gene, CDR3 protein, CDR3 DNA. D genes are given only for firm matches. Rows may omit the clone size; those that give it use once, few, many or a size class.

d_gene: .
abundance: .
j_gene: TRBJ1-5
v_gene: TRBV28
CDR3aa: CASLGKGDQPQHF
CDR3nt: TGTGCCAGCCTCGGGAAAGGAGATCAGCCCCAGCATTTT

d_gene: .
abundance: .
j_gene: TRBJ1-4
v_gene: TRBV5-1
CDR3aa: CASSLGRPGEKLFF
CDR3nt: TGCGCCAGCAGCTTGGGCCGCCCGGGGGAAAAACTGTTTTTT

d_gene: TRBD2
abundance: once
j_gene: TRBJ2-7
v_gene: TRBV10-3
CDR3aa: CAISGPQGLAGAYEQYF
CDR3nt: TGTGCCATCAGTGGACCCCAGGGACTAGCGGGAGCCTACGAGCAGTACTTC

d_gene: .
abundance: .
j_gene: TRBJ2-1
v_gene: TRBV5-1
CDR3aa: CASSLGGNEQFF
CDR3nt: TGCGCCAGCAGCTTAGGGGGAAATGAGCAGTTCTTC

d_gene: .
abundance: .
j_gene: TRBJ2-3
v_gene: TRBV28
CDR3aa: CASRRDKNTDTQYF
CDR3nt: TGTGCCAGCAGACGGGACAAAAACACAGATACGCAGTATTTT

d_gene: TRBD2
abundance: .
j_gene: TRBJ2-7
v_gene: TRBV27
CDR3aa: CASSLQHGPQREGDTSYEQYF
CDR3nt: TGTGCCAGCAGTTTACAACACGGCCCCCAGCGGGAGGGTGATACCTCCTACGAGCAGTACTTC

d_gene: .
abundance: .
j_gene: TRBJ1-1
v_gene: TRBV7-2
CDR3aa: CASSLIFGSENEAFF
CDR3nt: TGTGCCAGCAGCTTAATCTTCGGGTCAGAGAACGAAGCTTTCTTT

d_gene: .
abundance: .
j_gene: TRBJ1-1
v_gene: TRBV5-1
CDR3aa: CASSSDSPMNTEAFF
CDR3nt: TGCGCCAGCAGCTCCGACAGTCCCATGAACACTGAAGCTTTCTTT

d_gene: .
abundance: .
j_gene: TRBJ2-6
v_gene: TRBV15
CDR3aa: CATSVRFSGANVLTF
CDR3nt: TGTGCCACCAGTGTGCGTTTCTCTGGGGCCAACGTCCTGACTTTC

d_gene: TRBD1
abundance: .
j_gene: TRBJ1-1
v_gene: TRBV5-1
CDR3aa: CASSGGQGTEAFF
CDR3nt: TGCGCCAGCAGCGGCGGACAGGGCACTGAAGCTTTCTTT

d_gene: TRBD1
abundance: .
j_gene: TRBJ1-1
v_gene: TRBV9
CDR3aa: CASSPDAGQGYTEAFF
CDR3nt: TGTGCCAGCAGCCCCGACGCCGGACAGGGTTACACTGAAGCTTTCTTT

d_gene: TRBD1
abundance: .
j_gene: TRBJ1-1
v_gene: TRBV7-9
CDR3aa: CASRDHRGLQDTEAFF
CDR3nt: TGTGCCAGCAGGGACCACAGGGGGTTGCAGGACACTGAAGCTTTCTTT

d_gene: TRBD1
abundance: .
j_gene: TRBJ2-5
v_gene: TRBV5-1
CDR3aa: CASSSGGTETQYF
CDR3nt: TGCGCCAGCAGCTCAGGGGGCACAGAGACCCAGTACTTC

d_gene: TRBD1
abundance: .
j_gene: TRBJ1-1
v_gene: TRBV5-1
CDR3aa: CASSDRGSDTEAFF
CDR3nt: TGCGCCAGCAGCGACAGGGGGTCGGACACTGAAGCTTTCTTT

d_gene: .
abundance: .
j_gene: TRBJ1-1
v_gene: TRBV29-1
CDR3aa: CSVPGTMNTEAFF
CDR3nt: TGCAGCGTCCCGGGAACGATGAACACTGAAGCTTTCTTT

d_gene: .
abundance: .
j_gene: TRBJ1-1
v_gene: TRBV18
CDR3aa: CASSLTPGGLNTEAFF
CDR3nt: TGTGCCAGCTCACTGACCCCAGGAGGGCTGAACACTGAAGCTTTCTTT

d_gene: TRBD1
abundance: few
j_gene: TRBJ2-7
v_gene: TRBV27
CDR3aa: CASSLSRDRVTYEQYF
CDR3nt: TGTGCCAGCAGTTTATCTCGGGACAGGGTTACCTACGAGCAGTACTTC

d_gene: .
abundance: .
j_gene: TRBJ1-4
v_gene: TRBV10-3
CDR3aa: CAISEGTPSAEKLFF
CDR3nt: TGTGCCATCAGTGAGGGGACTCCTTCGGCTGAAAAACTGTTTTTT

d_gene: TRBD1
abundance: once
j_gene: TRBJ2-7
v_gene: TRBV2
CDR3aa: CASSERDRDPYEQYF
CDR3nt: TGTGCCAGCAGTGAAAGGGACAGGGATCCCTACGAGCAGTACTTC

d_gene: .
abundance: .
j_gene: TRBJ1-4
v_gene: TRBV27
CDR3aa: CASSLGRGRNEKLFF
CDR3nt: TGTGCCAGCAGTTTAGGCCGGGGTCGGAATGAAAAACTGTTTTTT

d_gene: TRBD1
abundance: .
j_gene: TRBJ2-2
v_gene: TRBV6-4
CDR3aa: CASSDGQGTGELFF
CDR3nt: TGTGCCAGCAGTGACGGACAGGGCACCGGGGAGCTGTTTTTT

d_gene: .
abundance: .
j_gene: TRBJ1-4
v_gene: TRBV2
CDR3aa: CASTSRQALNEKLFF
CDR3nt: TGTGCCAGCACCAGTCGACAGGCCCTTAATGAAAAACTGTTTTTT

d_gene: TRBD1
abundance: .
j_gene: TRBJ1-6
v_gene: TRBV6-1
CDR3aa: CASSEGTGGSPLHF
CDR3nt: TGTGCCAGCAGTGAAGGGACAGGGGGTTCACCCCTCCACTTT

d_gene: TRBD2
abundance: few
j_gene: TRBJ2-7
v_gene: TRBV7-8
CDR3aa: CASSYPPAGGQTRGKYF
CDR3nt: TGTGCCAGCAGCTACCCTCCCGCGGGAGGCCAAACTCGGGGAAAGTACTTC

d_gene: TRBD1
abundance: .
j_gene: TRBJ1-1
v_gene: TRBV5-1
CDR3aa: CASSVGTGSTEAFF
CDR3nt: TGCGCCAGCAGCGTAGGGACAGGGAGCACTGAAGCTTTCTTT

d_gene: .
abundance: .
j_gene: TRBJ1-5
v_gene: TRBV5-6
CDR3aa: CASSSGLRNQPQHF
CDR3nt: TGTGCCAGCAGCTCGGGACTGCGCAATCAGCCCCAGCATTTT

d_gene: TRBD2
abundance: .
j_gene: TRBJ2-5
v_gene: TRBV6-5
CDR3aa: CASSPGLERETQYF
CDR3nt: TGTGCCAGCAGCCCTGGACTAGAGAGAGAGACCCAGTACTTC

d_gene: .
abundance: .
j_gene: TRBJ2-4
v_gene: TRBV11-1
CDR3aa: CASSYSGIAKNIQYF
CDR3nt: TGTGCCAGCAGCTACTCAGGGATAGCCAAAAACATTCAGTACTTC

d_gene: TRBD1
abundance: .
j_gene: TRBJ2-7
v_gene: TRBV6-1
CDR3aa: CASSEFTGDSSYEQYF
CDR3nt: TGTGCCAGCAGTGAATTTACAGGGGATAGCTCCTACGAGCAGTACTTC

d_gene: .
abundance: few
j_gene: TRBJ1-2
v_gene: TRBV27
CDR3aa: CASSPRRQGPLYGYTF
CDR3nt: TGTGCCAGCAGTCCCCGCCGGCAGGGCCCCCTTTATGGCTACACCTTC

d_gene: TRBD1
abundance: .
j_gene: TRBJ1-1
v_gene: TRBV6-1
CDR3aa: CASSQNDRGGTEAFF
CDR3nt: TGTGCCAGCAGTCAAAACGACAGGGGGGGCACTGAAGCTTTCTTT

d_gene: TRBD2
abundance: .
j_gene: TRBJ2-7
v_gene: TRBV18
CDR3aa: CASSPPSGESSYEQYF
CDR3nt: TGTGCCAGCTCACCACCTAGCGGGGAAAGCTCCTACGAGCAGTACTTC

d_gene: TRBD1
abundance: .
j_gene: TRBJ1-4
v_gene: TRBV7-6
CDR3aa: CASSLEDRGSEKLFF
CDR3nt: TGTGCCAGCAGCTTAGAGGACAGGGGGAGTGAAAAACTGTTTTTT